What follows are 25 T cell receptor beta chains derived from one specimen sequenced in a study of T-cell reconstitution after alpha-beta-depleted transplantation in children (dated by TCRdb to between 2015 and 2016). The protocol used for the library was PCR. These reads were obtained on an Illumina HiSeq 2500. TCR library preparation used molecular barcoding, with unique molecular identifiers applied to normalize quantification of the TCRbeta repertoire. TCRdb reran the public reads through fastp at Q25 and MiXCR, keeping productive beta chains. Entries that share a CDR3 protein sequence are merged under the most common genes and DNA. The sample yields 190,000 or so distinct CDR3 sequences; 6.5% to 7.5% were counted once. The ten largest clonotypes hold over 2.5% of the sample. This specimen consisted of PBMCs from the stem cell graft donor, obtained from the stem cell graft. These receptors were obtained from a human donor who donated a stem cell graft to a child with Wiskott-Aldrich syndrome.

This clonotype was detected many times. The rearrangement uses TRBV10-3 and TRBJ2-5; 7 bases are a match to TRBD1. After removal of 6 bases from V and 3 bases from J, the junction contained 7 bases not matched to a gene. Germline V gene data show CDR1 as ENHRY and CDR2 as SYGVKD. The CDR3 contains 14 residues. CDR3 bases: TGTGCCATCAGGGGGACAGCGAATGAAGAGACCCAGTACTTC. It specifies CAIRGTANEETQYF.

This clonotype was seen at least ten times. The V call is TRBV20-1, the J call TRBJ2-7; D is unresolved. Germline V gene sequence: CDR1 DFQATT, CDR2 SNEGSKA (reference sequence). V dropped 0 bases and J dropped 2 bases, with 11 bases sitting between them. The CDR3 is 14 residues long. The CDR3 reads CSAREAEGAYEQYF. The DNA for the CDR3 is TGCAGTGCTAGAGAGGCAGAAGGAGCCTACGAGCAGTACTTC.

The rearrangement links TRBV24-1 to TRBJ2-2; 7 bases are shared with TRBD1. This CDR3 contains 19 residues. J was trimmed by 2 bases and V by 3 bases; bases with no gene match: 14. The V gene's germline CDR1 is KGHDR and CDR2 SFDVKD. The CDR3 nucleotides are TGTGCCACCAGTGATGAAAACCCTAGGGACAGCCCTAACACCGGGGAGCTGTTTTTT. Protein product: CATSDENPRDSPNTGELFF.

This sequence joins TRBV7-2 and TRBJ2-7; tentative D call: TRBD1 (5 bases). Trimming took 3 bases from V and 6 from J, leaving 15 bases between them. CDR3 size: 14 residues. Germline V CDR1 and CDR2: SGHTA, FQGNSA. CDR3 in amino acids: CASSFRKGVPEQYF. The CDR3 nucleotides are TGTGCCAGCAGCTTTAGGAAAGGGGTCCCCGAGCAGTACTTC.

This clonotype was observed many times. The chain joins TRBV5-1 to TRBJ2-7; tentatively, D is TRBD1 or TRBD2 (5 bases each). Trimming cost V 4 bases and J 5 bases, with 16 bases left between them. The germline V gene encodes CDR1 SGHRS and CDR2 YFSETQ. This CDR3 is built from 14 residues. CDR3 DNA: TGCGCCAGCAGCCCCACGGGGCCCACCAACGAGCAGTACTTC. This translates into CASSPTGPTNEQYF.

This clonotype was recorded at least ten times. The V gene is TRBV29-1, the J gene TRBJ2-2, with D uncertain. The CDR3 is 10 amino acids. Deletions cut 6 bases from V and 3 bases from J, with 2 bases between. Germline V lookup: CDR1 SQVTM, CDR2 ANQGSEA. CDR3: CSVYTGELFF. CDR3 nucleotides: TGCAGCGTCTACACCGGGGAGCTGTTTTTT.

This clonotype was found many times. This chain links TRBV18 with TRBJ2-2; TRBD1 or TRBD2 may be the D gene (5 bases each). Germline V gene data show CDR1 as KGHSH and CDR2 as LQKENI. CDR3 length: 15 amino acids. V was pared by 2 bases and J by 4 bases, with 11 bases between. The CDR3 region has the DNA TGTGCCAGCTCACCAGCTCCGGGACCCACCGGGGAGCTGTTTTTT. This sequence encodes CASSPAPGPTGELFF.

At least ten counts were recorded for this clonotype. The chain couples TRBV5-5 to TRBJ2-3; maybe TRBD2 (6 bases). CDR1 is SGHKS and CDR2 is YYEKEE in the germline V gene (reference sequence). The CDR3 loop spans 15 amino acids. V dropped 0 bases and J dropped 0 bases, with 8 bases sitting between them. CDR3 DNA: TGTGCCAGCAGCTTGGGCGGGGAAAGCACAGATACGCAGTATTTT. Its protein product is CASSLGGESTDTQYF.

The chain couples TRBV7-8 to TRBJ2-6; D call uncertain. V was cut by 5 bases and J by 0 bases, with 11 bases left in between. Germline V gene sequence: CDR1 SGHVS, CDR2 FQNEAQ. The length of the CDR3 is 16 residues. This chain's CDR3 is CASSLFESSGANVLTF. CDR3 bases: TGTGCCAGCAGCCTCTTCGAGAGCTCTGGGGCCAACGTCCTGACTTTC.

This clonotype has ten or more counts. V gene TRBV29-1 combines with J gene TRBJ1-1; weak D call: TRBD1 (5 bases). Trimming left V 4 bases short and J 0 bases short, with 9 bases between. Germline assignment: CDR1 SQVTM and CDR2 ANQGSEA. CDR3 size: 13 residues. This chain's CDR3 is CSVVRDLNTEAFF. CDR3 sequence (DNA): TGCAGCGTTGTCAGGGATCTGAACACTGAAGCTTTCTTT.

This clonotype came up many times. The gene calls are TRBV10-3 and TRBJ2-7; TRBD2 matches 10 bases. With V trimmed by 1 base and J by 3 bases, 6 bases remained unmatched. This CDR3 contains 16 residues. Germline assignment: CDR1 ENHRY and CDR2 SYGVKD. CDR3 nucleotide sequence: TGTGCCATCAGTGAGTACACTAGCGGGATCTTCTACGAGCAGTACTTC. Protein product: CAISEYTSGIFYEQYF.

This clonotype was counted at least ten times. The V call is TRBV5-5, the J call TRBJ2-6, with 7 bases lining up with TRBD1. CDR1 is SGHKS, CDR2 YYEKEE, per germline (reference sequence). Trimming at V came to 1 base and at J to 0 bases, leaving 7 bases not matched to a gene. This CDR3 is built from 18 residues. CDR3 sequence: CASSLTGESYSGANVLTF. In DNA form, the CDR3 reads TGTGCCAGCAGCTTGACAGGGGAATCTTACTCTGGGGCCAACGTCCTGACTTTC. Drawing the rest from reference TRBV5-5 and TRBJ2-6, the complete variable domain is DAGVTQSPTHLIKTRGQQVTLRCSPISGHKSVSWYQQVLGQGPQFIFQYYEKEERGRGNFPDRFSARQFPNYSSELNVNALLLGDSALYLCASSLTGESYSGANVLTFGAGSRLTVL.

This clonotype appeared many times. The rearrangement joins TRBV29-1 to TRBJ2-1, with no clear D. V was trimmed by 6 bases and J by 2 bases, leaving 5 bases between them. This CDR3 spans 11 amino acids. Germline CDR1 reads SQVTM; CDR2 reads ANQGSEA. For the CDR3, the DNA is TGCAGCGTCGACACCTACAATGAGCAGTTCTTC. It specifies CSVDTYNEQFF.

This clonotype was seen at least ten times. This sequence joins TRBV10-2 and TRBJ2-1; TRBD1 agrees at 7 bases. Germline trimming cut 6 bases from V and 5 bases from J; bases unmatched to any gene: 7. In germline, CDR1 is WSHSY, CDR2 SAAADI. The CDR3 is 14 amino acids. CDR3 sequence: CASSLQGVDNEQFF. The DNA of the CDR3 is TGCGCCAGCAGCTTGCAGGGGGTAGACAATGAGCAGTTCTTC.

A remark on this clonotype: The likely explanation is a read error, given a far larger clone one base away. The genes are TRBV7-9 and TRBJ2-3; no clear D gene. Germline loops: CDR1 SEHNR, CDR2 FQNEAQ (reference sequence). The CDR3 is made up of 12 amino acids. V lost 5 bases to trimming and J lost 4 bases, with 7 bases between them. CDR3 protein: CASSIEADTQYF. CDR3 DNA: TGTGCCAGCAGCATAGAGGCAGATACGCAGTATTTT.

This clonotype came up many times. The chain employs TRBV5-6 and TRBJ2-3; 8 bases align to TRBD2. The CDR3 is 15 amino acids. V lost 5 bases, J lost 0 bases, and 5 bases stayed unmatched. CDR1 and CDR2 from the germline V gene are SGHDT and YYEEEE. CDR3 loop: CASSLGLASTDTQYF. CDR3 DNA sequence: TGTGCCAGCAGTCTAGGACTAGCCAGCACAGATACGCAGTATTTT.

The chain has TRBV7-2 and TRBJ1-2; D is possibly TRBD1 (6 bases). This CDR3 is 14 amino acids long. The germline V gene encodes CDR1 SGHTA and CDR2 FQGNSA. V lost 3 bases and J 4 bases, leaving 12 bases between the germline ends. For the CDR3, the DNA is TGTGCCAGCAGCTTCCCGGGGGGGGCCTATGGCTACACCTTC. Protein sequence: CASSFPGGAYGYTF.

This clonotype was seen ten or more times. The gene calls are TRBV25-1 and TRBJ1-1, with 8 bases matching TRBD1. The CDR3 loop spans 14 amino acids. Per germline, CDR1 MGHDK and CDR2 SYGVNS. V was clipped by 4 bases and J by 5 bases; unmatched bases: 6. The CDR3 sequence is CASSVRGLETEAFF. The CDR3 DNA is TGTGCCAGCAGTGTCAGGGGGCTTGAGACTGAAGCTTTCTTT.

This clonotype was seen many times. This chain links TRBV7-2 with TRBJ2-3; TRBD2 matches 11 bases. The trim removed 1 base at V and 8 bases at J, leaving 5 bases unmatched. Germline-derived CDR1 and CDR2 are SGHTA and FQGNSA. The length of the CDR3 is 15 residues. CDR3 protein: CASSLVLAGGGTQYF. The CDR3 DNA sequence: TGTGCCAGCAGCTTAGTCCTAGCGGGGGGTGGTACGCAGTATTTT.

This clonotype showed up many times. V and J are TRBV7-9 and TRBJ2-1, with TRBD1 as a possible D gene (6 bases). Trimming stripped 5 bases from V and 4 bases from J, with 18 bases between. The CDR3 contains 16 residues. CDR1 and CDR2 (germline): SEHNR, FQNEAQ (reference sequence). CDR3 sequence reads: CASSRVEVRGYNEQFF. The CDR3 bases are TGTGCCAGCAGCCGTGTCGAAGTAAGGGGGTACAATGAGCAGTTCTTC.

This clonotype has a count of ten or more. This sequence joins TRBV7-2 and TRBJ1-2; the D is unclear. V lost 3 bases and J lost 7, with 9 bases in between. This CDR3 has 12 residues. Germline values: CDR1 SGHTA, CDR2 FQGNSA. CDR3 nucleotide sequence: TGTGCCAGCAGCTTGTCGACGGGTGGCTACACCTTC. It codes for CASSLSTGGYTF.

This clonotype was seen a few times. The chain recombines TRBV15 with TRBJ1-4, with no clear D. CDR3 size: 16 residues. Trimming took off 0 bases at V and 1 base at J, with 9 bases between the two ends. Germline V CDR1 and CDR2: LNHNV, YYDKDF (reference sequence). CDR3 region: CATSRDFGLTNEKLFF. The CDR3 nucleotides are TGTGCCACCAGCAGAGATTTCGGGCTAACTAATGAAAAACTGTTTTTT.

The V gene is TRBV20-1, the J gene TRBJ1-5; D is ambiguous. The CDR3 contains 14 residues. Germline V CDR1 and CDR2: DFQATT, SNEGSKA (reference sequence). Deletions cut 0 bases from V and 5 bases from J, with 11 bases between. Here the CDR3 reads CSARDSLLDQPQHF. DNA of the CDR3: TGCAGTGCTAGAGATTCCCTTTTGGATCAGCCCCAGCATTTT.

This chain joins TRBV4-1 and TRBJ1-1, with 9 bases identical to TRBD1. The germline V gene has CDR1 MGHRA and CDR2 YSYEKL. With 0 bases clipped from V and 5 bases from J, the junction kept 4 bases outside the gene matches. CDR3 length equals 15 residues. The CDR3 nucleotides are TGCGCCAGCAGCCAAGAGACAGGGGGGTTAACTGAAGCTTTCTTT. The encoded protein is CASSQETGGLTEAFF.

Worth noting for this clonotype: This may be a read error, as it is one base from a much larger clone. The V and J genes are TRBV10-2 and TRBJ2-2; D call uncertain. CDR1 and CDR2 from the germline V gene are WSHSY and SAAADI. The CDR3 is 14 amino acids. The V end lost 3 bases, the J end lost 5 bases, and 10 bases lay between the germline ends. As DNA, the CDR3 is TGCGCCAGCAGTGACCAGGTCTCAACCGGGGAGCTGTTTTTT. As protein: CASSDQVSTGELFF.